The clone carrying this TCR beta chain showed up just once. This CDR3 has 13 amino acids. Per the germline V gene, CDR1 is WSHSY and CDR2 is SAAADI. V was pared by 7 bases and J by 10 bases, with 17 bases between. The data were taken from a study of blood T cell repertoires in COVID-19. Clones were read by immunoSEQ multiplex PCR, and TCRdb kept only the in-frame ones, dropping some. This sample has some 500,000 clones, with 70% to 90% found just once. This sequence originates from a woman between 45 and 60 years old with COVID-19, enrolled during active disease. This rearrangement joins TRBV10-2 to TRBJ2-1, with D possibly being TRBD1 (6 bases). Sequencing was carried out using peripheral blood. Here the CDR3 DNA reads TGCGCCAGCATCCAGCTGGCCCAGGGGGAGCAGTTCTTC. It yields the protein CASIQLAQGEQFF.